These T cell receptor beta chains were read from a single sample in a study of neurological immune-mediated disorders. Each CDR3 protein gets one entry after TCRdb re-called the 5' RACE reads with MiXCR. The data show 55,000 or so distinct CDR3 sequences, about 4.2% seen once. Sequenced: PBMCs. These TCRs come from a man aged 50 to 60 with multiple sclerosis. The CDR3 runs from the conserved cysteine through the conserved F or W. The D gene is left open where the match is weak. Only part of the rows carry a size: once, few, many, or a class if the clone is expanded.

>TRBJ2-1|many|TRBD2|TRBV10-3
TGTGCCATCAGTGAGTCGGGCAAGCGGGGATACAATGAGCAGTTCTTC
CAISESGKRGYNEQFF
>TRBJ2-5|many|-|TRBV25-1
TGTGCCAGCACCCTAGGGGTCGGGGGGCCCGAAGAGACCCAGTACTTC
CASTLGVGGPEETQYF
>TRBJ2-3|-|-|TRBV7-2
TGTGCCAGCAGCTCTGGAAGGGGCACAGATACGCAGTATTTT
CASSSGRGTDTQYF
>TRBJ2-4|-|TRBD2|TRBV12-3/TRBV12-4
TGTGCCAGTGGACAGCGGGAGACGATGAGGGCCAAAAACATTCAGTACTTC
CASGQRETMRAKNIQYF
>TRBJ1-2|-|TRBD1|TRBV20-1
TGCAGTGCTAGAGAGGGAGGACAGGGGTACTATGGCTACACCTTC
CSAREGGQGYYGYTF
>TRBJ1-5|many|-|TRBV20-1
TGCAGTGCTAGAGAAAATGGGATTTTCAATCAGCCCCAGCATTTT
CSARENGIFNQPQHF
>TRBJ2-7|many|-|TRBV20-1
TGCAGTGCCGAGGACAAGGAGGGGGGGTACGAGCAGTACTTC
CSAEDKEGGYEQYF
>TRBJ2-4|few|TRBD2|TRBV6-2/TRBV6-3
TGTGCCAGCAGTTACCGGGATGCGGGAGTGCTAGCCAAAAAAATTCAGTACTTC
CASSYRDAGVLAKKIQYF
>TRBJ2-3|many|-|TRBV10-3
TGTGCCATGGGGGCTGAAACAGATACGCAGTATTTT
CAMGAETDTQYF
>TRBJ2-6|many|TRBD2|TRBV20-1
TGCAGTGCCAGACAGGCTAGCGGGATCTCTGGGGCCAACGTCCTGACTTTC
CSARQASGISGANVLTF
>TRBJ2-6|many|-|TRBV25-1
TGTGCCAGCAGTGAATTTGGGAACCCCTCTGGGGCCAACGTCCTGACTTTC
CASSEFGNPSGANVLTF
>TRBJ2-3|few|-|TRBV27
TGTGCCAGCAGTCTCGCCGCACAGGGTCCTAGCACAGATACGCAGTATTTT
CASSLAAQGPSTDTQYF
>TRBJ2-7|many|-|TRBV7-8
TGTGCCAGCAGCTTTGGAGGGGCTCGCTCCTACGAGCAGTACTTC
CASSFGGARSYEQYF
>TRBJ2-5|many|TRBD2|TRBV29-1
TGCAGCGTCGGCGGACTAGCGGGAGGAGTGGGGGAGACCCAGTACTTC
CSVGGLAGGVGETQYF
>TRBJ2-7|many|-|TRBV20-1
TGCAGTGCTACGGACCTTCAGGGCACCTACGAGCAGTACTTC
CSATDLQGTYEQYF
>TRBJ2-3|many|TRBD2|TRBV5-1
TGCGCCAGCAGCGAACAAGCGGGAGGACCAGATACGCAGTATTTT
CASSEQAGGPDTQYF
>TRBJ2-7|many|TRBD1|TRBV5-1
TGCGCCAGCAGCTTGGGGTGGGACAGGAGCTCCTACGAGCAGTACTTC
CASSLGWDRSSYEQYF
>TRBJ1-6|many|-|TRBV27
TGTGCCAGCAGCCCGCAGGGGCCAGTCTCACCCCTCCACTTT
CASSPQGPVSPLHF
>TRBJ2-7|few|TRBD2|TRBV3-1
TGTGCCAGCAGCCACACTAGCGGCGGATACGAGCAGTACTTC
CASSHTSGGYEQYF
>TRBJ2-6|few|-|TRBV5-6
TGTGCCAGCCTGCGGAGCTCTGGGGCCAACGTCCTGACTTTC
CASLRSSGANVLTF
>TRBJ2-1|few|TRBD1|TRBV29-1
TGCAGCGTTGAGGGGCAGGGGGCTTACAATGAGCAGTTCTTC
CSVEGQGAYNEQFF
>TRBJ2-7|many|TRBD1|TRBV9
TGTGCCAGCAGCGTCGACAGGGGCACGTACGAGCAGTACTTC
CASSVDRGTYEQYF
>TRBJ2-1|medium-sized|TRBD2|TRBV12-3/TRBV12-4
TGTGCCAGCAGTTCCCGGACTAGCGGGGGGGCCTACAATGAGCAGTTCTTC
CASSSRTSGGAYNEQFF
>TRBJ1-3|many|-|TRBV5-1
TGCGCCAGCAGACTGGACAGATCTGGAAACACCATATATTTT
CASRLDRSGNTIYF
>TRBJ2-1|many|TRBD2|TRBV6-5
TGTGCCAGCAGTCCCCGGACTAGCGGGGCCTACAATGAGCAGTTCTTC
CASSPRTSGAYNEQFF
>TRBJ1-5|many|TRBD1|TRBV20-1
TGCAGTGCTAAGGGGACAGGGGGCTCCGTTGACAATCAGCCCCAGCATTTT
CSAKGTGGSVDNQPQHF
>TRBJ1-2|many|-|TRBV10-3
TGTGCCATCAGTGAGGTGGGGAACTATGGCTACACCTTC
CAISEVGNYGYTF
>TRBJ2-1|many|TRBD2|TRBV6-5
TGTGCCAGCAGTTACGAATTGGAGGGACTATACAATGAGCAGTTCTTC
CASSYELEGLYNEQFF
>TRBJ1-1|many|-|TRBV6-5
TGTGCCAGCAGCAAAATCTTCTCGGGACACAAGAACACTGAAGCTTTCTTT
CASSKIFSGHKNTEAFF
>TRBJ2-7|many|TRBD2|TRBV12-3/TRBV12-4
TGTGCCAGCAGTTCTAGCGGGGGCGACTACGAGCAGTACTTC
CASSSSGGDYEQYF
>TRBJ2-5|many|-|TRBV5-1
TGCGCCAGCAGCTTGGAGGGGATTCGAGAGACCCAGTACTTC
CASSLEGIRETQYF
>TRBJ2-5|few|TRBD1|TRBV5-5
TGTGCCAGCAGCGGGGCGGGGGGACAGGGGATTCAAGAGACCCAGTACTTC
CASSGAGGQGIQETQYF
>TRBJ2-1|many|TRBD1|TRBV10-3
TGTGCCATCAGTGTCGCGACAGGGGAGTTCTCCTACAATGAGCAGTTCTTC
CAISVATGEFSYNEQFF
>TRBJ2-1|few|TRBD1|TRBV5-6
TGTGCCAGCAGGCTCGACAGGGGTGTCTACAATGAGCAGTTCTTC
CASRLDRGVYNEQFF
>TRBJ2-1|many|-|TRBV5-1
TGCGCCAGCAGCCCGACACCCAACAGGGAGGGTGAGCAGTTCTTC
CASSPTPNREGEQFF
>TRBJ2-7|many|-|TRBV10-3
TGTGCCATCAGTGAACCTGGGCAGGGAGAATCCCCCTACGAGCAGTACTTC
CAISEPGQGESPYEQYF
>TRBJ2-7|-|-|TRBV4-2
TGTGCCAGCAGCCAAGGAAGGGGGGGAATGACGGATTCCTACGAGCAGTACTTC
CASSQGRGGMTDSYEQYF
>TRBJ2-5|many|TRBD1|TRBV7-9
TGTGCCAGCAGCACATTCGGGACAGCCCAAGAGACCCAGTACTTC
CASSTFGTAQETQYF
>TRBJ2-7|-|TRBD2|TRBV4-1
TGCGCCAGCAGCCAAGGACTTAGCGGGAGAACCTACGAGCAGTACTTC
CASSQGLSGRTYEQYF
>TRBJ2-3|many|TRBD1|TRBV7-9
TGTGCCAGCAGCTTAAGGGACAGGGGTCAAGATACGCAGTATTTT
CASSLRDRGQDTQYF
>TRBJ2-1|many|-|TRBV7-2
TGTGCCAGCAGCTTAGACAGGACCCTTAGCTCCTACAATGAGCAGTTCTTC
CASSLDRTLSSYNEQFF
>TRBJ2-3|-|-|TRBV3-1
TGTGCCAGCAGCCAAGACACGCCGGAAGATACGCAGTATTTT
CASSQDTPEDTQYF
>TRBJ2-7|many|TRBD1|TRBV6-6
TGTGCCAGCAGGTCCTCCGGGACAGGGGGGTACGAGCAGTACTTC
CASRSSGTGGYEQYF
>TRBJ1-5|-|TRBD1|TRBV20-1
TGCAGTGCAAGGGACAGGGGAGGCCAGCCCCAGCATTTT
CSARDRGGQPQHF
>TRBJ2-5|-|-|TRBV20-1
TGCAGTGCCCCCGGTTGGGGTGGCCGGGAGACCCAGTACTTC
CSAPGWGGRETQYF
>TRBJ1-6|many|TRBD1|TRBV25-1
TGTGCCAGCAGTGTCCGGGACAGGGGTAATTCACCCCTCAACTTT
CASSVRDRGNSPLNF
>TRBJ2-1|many|-|TRBV7-8
TGTGCCAGCAGCTCCCCGACTAGACGAGTAGTGCAGTTCTTC
CASSSPTRRVVQFF